These T cell receptor beta chains were read from a single sample in a study of cytomegalovirus exposure and HLA in healthy donors. Libraries were prepared by immunoSEQ multiplex PCR; TCRdb keeps only in-frame clonotypes and omits some of them. In total, the table holds some 50,000 clones. What was sequenced was PBMCs. Receptors were obtained from a woman in her forties in good health and CMV-seronegative. CDR3s include the opening cysteine and the closing phenylalanine or tryptophan. Fields, in order: J gene, D gene, V gene, CDR3 protein, CDR3 DNA. The D gene is left open where the match is weak.

TRBJ1-2,NA,TRBV7-9,CASSFTREAGYTF,TGTGCCAGCAGCTTCACACGGGAAGCTGGCTACACCTTC
TRBJ1-1,TRBD1,TRBV4-1,CASSQVDRGTFF,TGCGCCAGCAGCCAAGTGGACAGGGGAACTTTCTTT
TRBJ1-5,TRBD1,TRBV2,CASQGQGRVNQPQHF,TGTGCCAGCCAAGGACAGGGGCGAGTGAATCAGCCCCAGCATTTT
TRBJ1-2,TRBD1,TRBV9,CASSVQAGTGVPGYTF,TGTGCCAGCAGCGTCCAAGCCGGGACAGGGGTGCCTGGCTACACCTTC
TRBJ2-2,TRBD1,TRBV7-2,CASSISGTGGALLFF,TGTGCCAGCAGCATCTCCGGGACAGGGGGCGCGTTGTTGTTTTTT
TRBJ2-5,TRBD2,TRBV15,CATSRGITLAALVQETQYF,TGTGCCACCAGCAGAGGGATTACGCTAGCGGCTTTGGTCCAAGAGACCCAGTACTTC
TRBJ1-1,NA,TRBV6-1,CASSDEGATNTEAFF,TGTGCCAGCAGTGATGAAGGGGCTACGAACACTGAAGCTTTCTTT
TRBJ2-3,TRBD1,TRBV11-3,CASSPRGTAADTQYF,TGTGCCAGCAGCCCCAGGGGGACCGCAGCAGATACGCAGTATTTT
TRBJ2-5,TRBD2,TRBV5-1,CASSFGTRGETQYF,TGCGCCAGCAGCTTCGGGACTAGGGGAGAGACCCAGTACTTC
TRBJ2-1,NA,TRBV7-6,CASSSQGGGDYNEQFF,TGTGCCAGCAGCTCCCAGGGAGGGGGGGATTACAATGAGCAGTTCTTC
TRBJ2-7,NA,TRBV7-6,CASSLVVAGFAYEQYF,TGTGCCAGCAGCTTAGTGGTCGCAGGCTTCGCCTACGAGCAGTACTTC
TRBJ2-3,NA,TRBV5-1,CASRPSGLPGTDTQYF,TGCGCCAGCCGCCCAAGCGGGCTCCCTGGCACAGATACGCAGTATTTT
TRBJ2-7,TRBD2,TRBV13,CASSLDLAGDYEQYF,TGTGCCAGCAGCTTAGATCTAGCGGGGGACTACGAGCAGTACTTC
TRBJ2-3,TRBD2,TRBV19,CASSIYNRAGSTDTQYF,TGTGCCAGTAGTATCTATAATCGAGCGGGGAGCACAGATACGCAGTATTTT
TRBJ2-1,NA,TRBV7-9,CASSLGLDNEQFF,TGTGCCAGCAGCCTAGGACTGGACAATGAGCAGTTCTTC
TRBJ2-1,TRBD1,TRBV7-3,CASRLTGGLGNEQFF,TGTGCCAGCAGGTTAACAGGGGGATTAGGAAATGAGCAGTTCTTC
TRBJ2-7,TRBD1,TRBV7-3,CASSLTVGTGSEQYF,TGTGCCAGCAGCTTAACAGTAGGGACAGGGAGCGAGCAGTACTTC
TRBJ1-5,NA,TRBV29-1,CSVGTGYRQPQHF,TGCAGCGTCGGAACAGGGTATAGACAGCCCCAGCATTTT
TRBJ2-6,NA,TRBV6-1,CASSENPGSGANVLTF,TGTGCCAGCAGTGAAAACCCAGGCTCTGGGGCCAACGTCCTGACTTTC
TRBJ2-1,NA,TRBV29-1,CSVVPGYNEQFF,TGCAGCGTTGTACCGGGTTACAATGAGCAGTTCTTC
TRBJ2-3,TRBD2,TRBV29-1,CSVRVLSGSGRSTDTQYF,TGCAGCGTCCGTGTGTTGAGCGGGAGCGGGAGAAGCACAGATACGCAGTATTTT
TRBJ2-1,NA,TRBV30,CAWSVSRYEQFF,TGTGCCTGGAGTGTTAGCCGCTATGAGCAGTTCTTC
TRBJ2-2,NA,TRBV2,CASSDRGSVTGELFF,TGTGCCAGCAGTGACAGGGGATCAGTCACCGGGGAGCTGTTTTTT
TRBJ1-1,NA,TRBV5-4,CASSLAVQAEAFF,TGTGCCAGCAGCTTGGCTGTCCAGGCAGAAGCTTTCTTT
TRBJ2-2,TRBD2,TRBV28,CASLAGGVDTGELFF,TGTGCCAGCCTAGCGGGAGGGGTGGACACCGGGGAGCTGTTTTTT
TRBJ1-4,NA,TRBV4-1,CASSPRALMEGLFF,TGCGCCAGCAGCCCCCGGGCCTTAATGGAGGGACTGTTTTTT
TRBJ2-4,NA,TRBV27,CASSLRKAKNIQYF,TGTGCCAGTAGTTTGAGGAAAGCCAAAAACATTCAGTACTTC
TRBJ1-1,NA,TRBV6-5,CASSPPQGATEAFF,TGTGCCAGCAGTCCCCCGCAGGGTGCAACTGAAGCTTTCTTT
TRBJ2-7,NA,TRBV4-3,CASSPSGGYEQYF,TGCGCCAGCAGCCCTTCCGGGGGCTACGAGCAGTACTTC
TRBJ1-1,TRBD1,TRBV5-1,CASSWTGNAFF,TGCGCCAGCAGCTGGACAGGGAACGCTTTCTTT
TRBJ1-4,NA,TRBV5-4,CASSLGERYNEKLFF,TGTGCCAGCAGCTTGGGCGAGAGATATAATGAAAAACTGTTTTTT
TRBJ1-1,TRBD1,TRBV11-3,CASSLRTGEDTEAFF,TGTGCCAGCAGCTTAAGGACAGGGGAGGACACTGAAGCTTTCTTT
TRBJ1-6,NA,TRBV27,CASRGGAVVNSPLHF,TGTGCCAGCAGAGGGGGTGCAGTAGTAAATTCACCCCTCCACTTT
TRBJ2-7,TRBD2,TRBV11-2,CASSTRLAGAQVSYEQYF,TGTGCCAGCAGCACCCGACTAGCGGGAGCTCAAGTCTCCTACGAGCAGTACTTC
TRBJ1-3,NA,TRBV19,CASNRQLSGNTIYF,TGTGCCAGTAACCGACAGCTCTCTGGAAACACCATATATTTT
TRBJ2-7,TRBD1,TRBV6-1,CASSEPGQTYEQYF,TGTGCCAGCAGTGAACCGGGACAGACCTACGAGCAGTACTTC
TRBJ2-1,TRBD2,TRBV4-3,CASSQAPRGSIYNEQFF,TGCGCCAGCAGCCAAGCCCCCCGCGGGAGTATCTACAATGAGCAGTTCTTC
TRBJ2-5,TRBD1,TRBV9,CASSPGTGGTRTQYF,TGTGCCAGCAGCCCCGGGACAGGTGGGACAAGGACCCAGTACTTC
TRBJ2-2,TRBD2,TRBV6-6,CASNKGTRSTGELFF,TGTGCCAGCAACAAAGGGACTAGATCCACCGGGGAGCTGTTTTTT